Following are 22 T cell receptor beta chains from one sample sequenced in a study of long-term antiretroviral therapy in people with HIV. This was the immunoSEQ v3.0 assay at survey level. Assay used: immunoSEQ multiplex PCR; TCRdb lists only in-frame clones, some missing. The data hold 30,000 to 40,000 clones, with 82% observed a single time. Sequenced material: unsorted PBMCs, taken 0.6 years after starting antiretroviral therapy. The receptors derive from a man between 18 and 35 years old with HIV.

The V and J genes are TRBV6-5 and TRBJ1-5; weak D call: TRBD1 (5 bases). CDR1 is MNHEY and CDR2 is SVGAGI in the germline V gene. Deletions cut 0 bases from V and 5 bases from J, with 11 bases between. The CDR3 extends over 15 amino acids. The CDR3 sequence is CASSYSWDGYQPQHF. The CDR3 region has the DNA TGTGCCAGCAGTTACTCATGGGACGGCTATCAGCCCCAGCATTTT.

The chain's CDR3 is CASSLSREGPQHF. The CDR3 DNA follows: TGTGCCAGCAGTTTATCGAGAGAGGGGCCCCAGCATTTT. V is TRBV27 and J is TRBJ1-5; no firm D call. The V end lost 0 bases, the J end lost 9 bases, and 9 bases lay between the germline ends. This CDR3 is built from 13 residues. CDR1 and CDR2 from the germline V gene are MNHEY and SMNVEV (reference sequence).

V and J are TRBV10-2 and TRBJ2-1; D not resolved. Deletions cut 0 bases from V and 4 bases from J, with 10 bases between. The CDR3 totals 15 residues. The germline V gene has CDR1 WSHSY and CDR2 SAAADI. DNA of the CDR3: TGCGCCAGCAGTGAGTCGTGGGCACTTTACAATGAGCAGTTCTTC. Residues: CASSESWALYNEQFF.

This rearrangement joins TRBV7-2 to TRBJ2-5; 10 positions agree with TRBD2. The CDR3 sequence is 16 residues long. The V gene's germline CDR1 is SGHTA and CDR2 FQGNSA. The V and J ends lost 5 bases and 1 base, in that order; junction bases with no gene match: 7. CDR3 nucleotides: TGTGCCAGCAGCGGAAGACTAGCGGGCATCCAAGAGACCCAGTACTTC. Translating it yields CASSGRLAGIQETQYF.

The count of this clone is one. V usage is TRBV6-6 and J usage is TRBJ1-3; D is unresolved. V lost 2 bases and J 0 bases, leaving 8 bases between the germline ends. From germline, CDR1 is MNHNY and CDR2 SVGAGI (reference sequence). This CDR3 region has 15 residues. The CDR3 DNA is TGTGCCAGCAGTTACAAGCAGACCTCTGGAAACACCATATATTTT. It specifies CASSYKQTSGNTIYF.

CDR3 DNA: TGTGCCAGCTCACCACAATGGGGGTCCAATGAGCAGTTCTTC. It translates to CASSPQWGSNEQFF. This chain uses TRBV18 with TRBJ2-1; possibly TRBD1 or TRBD2 for D (5 bases each). Trimming took 1 base from V and 6 from J, leaving 10 bases between them. Germline CDR1 is KGHSH and CDR2 is LQKENI. This CDR3 contains 14 residues.

The genes are TRBV7-2 and TRBJ2-5; 8 bases fit TRBD2. The CDR3 loop spans 14 amino acids. CDR1 and CDR2 (germline): SGHTA, FQGNSA. Germline trimming cut 4 bases from V and 4 bases from J; bases unmatched to any gene: 5. The CDR3 nucleotides read TGTGCCAGCAGCTCCACCGGGACTAGAGAGACCCAGTACTTC. This codes for CASSSTGTRETQYF. The full variable domain, in which reference TRBV7-2 and TRBJ2-5 provide the parts outside the CDR3, is GAGVSQSPSNKVTEKGKDVELRCDPISGHTALYWYRQSLGQGLEFLIYFQGNSAPDKSGLPSDRFSAERTGGSVSTLTIQRTQQEDSAVYLCASSSTGTRETQYFGPGTRLLVL.

This chain links TRBV19 with TRBJ1-5, with D perhaps matching TRBD1 (5 bases). The V gene's germline CDR1 is LNHDA and CDR2 SQIVND (reference sequence). Trimming stripped 9 bases from V and 6 bases from J, with 18 bases between. CDR3 length: 14 amino acids. Written as DNA, the CDR3 is TGTGCCAGCGACATCGACAGCTCCGGTCAGCCCCAGCATTTT. Translation gives CASDIDSSGQPQHF.

The chain carries TRBV7-7 and TRBJ2-1; D ambiguous. Germline lookup yields CDR1 SSHAT and CDR2 FNYEAQ (reference sequence). The CDR3 totals 13 residues. Trimming cost V 5 bases and J 10 bases, with 15 bases left between them. The CDR3 spells CASSPTPQCEQFF. The CDR3, as DNA: TGTGCCAGCAGCCCCACGCCCCAGTGCGAGCAGTTCTTC.

The chain is built from TRBV2 and TRBJ2-3; 7 nucleotides match TRBD2. Germline assignment: CDR1 SNHLY and CDR2 FYNNEI. The CDR3 runs to 13 residues. V lost 5 bases and J lost 6; bases outside the gene matches: 5. CDR3 loop: CASSRAGLDTQYF. DNA of the CDR3: TGTGCCAGCAGTCGAGCGGGACTGGATACGCAGTATTTT.

The gene calls are TRBV4-2 and TRBJ2-7, with 7 bases matching TRBD2. The germline CDR1 and CDR2 sequences are LGHNA and YNFKEQ. There are 14 residues in the CDR3. Trimming at V came to 7 bases and at J to 5 bases, leaving 11 bases not matched to a gene. The CDR3 nucleotides read TGTGCCAGCACCCTCGGCGGGAGTGTCGACGAGCAGTACTTC. This gives the protein CASTLGGSVDEQYF.

In DNA form, the CDR3 reads TGTGCCAGCGGACAGGGAAGCACAGATACGCAGTATTTT. Encoded protein: CASGQGSTDTQYF. The chain has TRBV5-6 and TRBJ2-3; 8 bases line up with TRBD1. Losses at the gene ends were 7 bases for V and 0 bases for J; bases not matched to a gene: 1. This CDR3 comprises 13 residues. Germline values: CDR1 SGHDT, CDR2 YYEEEE. Drawing the rest from reference TRBV5-6 and TRBJ2-3, the complete variable domain is DAGVTQSPTHLIKTRGQQVTLRCSPKSGHDTVSWYQQALGQGPQFIFQYYEEEERQRGNFPDRFSGHQFPNYSSELNVNALLLGDSALYLCASGQGSTDTQYFGPGTRLTVL.

The rearrangement joins TRBV15 to TRBJ2-7; 12 bases are shared with TRBD2. This CDR3 is 15 amino acids long. Germline CDR1 reads LNHNV; CDR2 reads YYDKDF (reference sequence). After removal of 2 bases from V and 6 bases from J, the junction contained 5 bases not matched to a gene. As DNA, the CDR3 is TGTGCCACCAGCAGAAAAGGACTAGCGGGATTCGAGCAGTACTTC. This gives the protein CATSRKGLAGFEQYF.

V gene TRBV5-1 combines with J gene TRBJ2-7; the D gene could be TRBD1 or TRBD2 (5 bases each). CDR1 and CDR2 (germline): SGHRS, YFSETQ. Trimming stripped 3 bases from V and 0 bases from J, with 13 bases between. This CDR3 is built from 15 residues. CDR3 protein: CASSSTRAGSYEQYF. The CDR3 nucleotides are TGCGCCAGCAGCTCGACCAGGGCGGGCTCCTACGAGCAGTACTTC.

Details on this clone: With a far larger clone one base away, a read error is the likely cause. The chain carries TRBV11-2 and TRBJ1-3, with D uncertain. There are 12 residues in the CDR3. Germline CDR1 and CDR2: SGHAT and FQNNGV. The V end lost 2 bases, the J end lost 2 bases, and 1 base lay between the germline ends. CDR3 nucleotide sequence: TGTGCCAGCAGCTTAACTGGAAACACCATATATTTT. It is translated as CASSLTGNTIYF.

This chain links TRBV6-6 with TRBJ2-7; the D is unclear. In germline, CDR1 is MNHNY, CDR2 SVGAGI (reference sequence). V was clipped by 2 bases and J by 0 bases, with 5 bases between them. This CDR3 contains 13 residues. DNA of the CDR3: TGTGCCAGCAGTTACAGGGACTCCTACGAGCAGTACTTC. It translates to CASSYRDSYEQYF.

The chain uses TRBV4-3 and TRBJ2-7, with D perhaps matching TRBD1 (6 bases). The V end was cut by 0 bases, the J end by 7 bases, with 13 bases between. This CDR3 has 14 amino acids. Per germline, CDR1 LGHNA and CDR2 YSLEER. The DNA for the CDR3 is TGCGCCAGCAGCCAAGATCAGGGGAACCATGAGCAGTACTTC. It encodes CASSQDQGNHEQYF.

The CDR3 is CASSELATFTDTQYF. The CDR3 region has the DNA TGTGCCAGCAGTGAACTAGCGACGTTCACAGATACGCAGTATTTT. The chain combines TRBV9 with TRBJ2-3, with TRBD2 matching over 7 bases. This CDR3 has 15 amino acids. V was pared by 5 bases and J by 2 bases, with 8 bases of the junction left unmatched. Germline loops: CDR1 SGDLS, CDR2 YYNGEE.

The V call is TRBV28, the J call TRBJ1-2, with D perhaps TRBD1 (6 bases). Germline assignment: CDR1 MDHEN and CDR2 SYDVKM. The CDR3 totals 13 residues. The V gene lost 3 bases and the J gene lost 4 bases, with 9 bases spanning the gap. Here the CDR3 DNA reads TGTGCCAGCAGTTTTGGGGGGCCCTATGGCTACACCTTC. It codes for CASSFGGPYGYTF.

As to this clone: The junction does not match germline at one end; this may be a read error. The chain employs TRBV19 and TRBJ2-2, with D hard to call. CDR1 and CDR2 (germline): LNHDA, SQIVND (reference sequence). The length of the CDR3 is 15 residues. The CDR3 region has the DNA TGTGCCAGTAGTATAGGGGCGGTTTACACCGAGGAGCTGTTTTTT. Protein: CASSIGAVYTEELFF. The whole variable domain, filled in from reference TRBV19 and TRBJ2-2, reads DGGITQSPKYLFRKEGQNVTLSCEQNLNHDAMYWYRQDPGQGLRLIYYSQIVNDFQKGDIAEGYSVSREKKESFPLTVTSAQKNPTAFYLCASSIGAVYTEELFFGEGSRLTVL.

The chain employs TRBV13 and TRBJ2-3; D perhaps matches TRBD2 (5 bases). The V gene lost 1 base and the J gene lost 2 bases, with 10 bases spanning the gap. CDR1 PRHDT and CDR2 FYEKMQ come from the germline V gene (reference sequence). The CDR3 runs 15 residues. The CDR3 protein is CASSLERANTDTQYF. CDR3 DNA sequence: TGTGCCAGCAGCTTAGAGAGGGCTAACACAGATACGCAGTATTTT.

V usage is TRBV4-3 and J usage is TRBJ2-7, with TRBD2 matching 8 bases. Germline assignment: CDR1 LGHNA and CDR2 YSLEER. Unmatched junction bases numbered 11, after V lost 2 bases and J lost 5 bases. The CDR3 is 16 residues long. CDR3 loop: CASSQFSGTVDNEQYF. CDR3 in DNA: TGCGCCAGCAGCCAATTTAGCGGGACTGTTGACAACGAGCAGTACTTC.